This T cell receptor beta chain derives from a study of cytomegalovirus exposure and HLA in healthy donors. Overall study findings and caveats: Across HLA loci, a later analysis found differing TCR association rates, with DRB1 most and HLA-C fewest. Several of the most significant clusters appeared, in a later analysis, to be linked to common viral pathogens. Per published reports, the classifier diagnosed cytomegalovirus status with high specificity and sensitivity.

The primer mix had 60 Vbeta and 13 Jbeta primers. Produced via immunoSEQ multiplex PCR; TCRdb's table is partial and in-frame only. The sample has under 110,000 clones, approximately 75% seen once. A few counts support this clone. The target antigen is unknown. The CDR3 length is 14 residues. V lost 5 bases and J 3 bases, leaving 12 bases between the germline ends. Germline loops: CDR1 SGHNT, CDR2 YENEEA. The receptor was isolated from a middle-aged woman in good health and CMV-seronegative. Specimen: PBMCs. The chain is built from TRBV11-3 and TRBJ2-3; no firm D call. The DNA for the CDR3 is TGTGCCAGCAGCCCAGCGACCGGGACAGATACGCAGTATTTT. It translates to CASSPATGTDTQYF.